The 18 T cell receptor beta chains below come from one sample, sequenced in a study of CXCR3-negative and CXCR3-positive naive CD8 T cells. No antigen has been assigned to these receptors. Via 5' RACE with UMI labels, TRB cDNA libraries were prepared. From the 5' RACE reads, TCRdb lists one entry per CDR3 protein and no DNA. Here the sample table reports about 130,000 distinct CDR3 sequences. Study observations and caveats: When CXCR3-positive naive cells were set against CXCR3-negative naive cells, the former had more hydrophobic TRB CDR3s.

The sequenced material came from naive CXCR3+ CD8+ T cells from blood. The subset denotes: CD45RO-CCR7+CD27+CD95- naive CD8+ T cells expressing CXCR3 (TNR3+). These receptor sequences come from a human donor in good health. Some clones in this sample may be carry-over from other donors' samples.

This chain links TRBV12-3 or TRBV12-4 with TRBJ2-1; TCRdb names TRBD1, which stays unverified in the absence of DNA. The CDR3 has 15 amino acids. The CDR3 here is CASSSTDRGLNEQLF.

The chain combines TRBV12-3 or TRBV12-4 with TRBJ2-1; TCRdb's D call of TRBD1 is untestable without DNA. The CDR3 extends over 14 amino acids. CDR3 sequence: CASRQTGGYNEQFF.

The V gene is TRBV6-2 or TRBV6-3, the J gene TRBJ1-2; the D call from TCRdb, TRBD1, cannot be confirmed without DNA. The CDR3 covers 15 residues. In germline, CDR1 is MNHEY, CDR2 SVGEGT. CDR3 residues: CASSYSSSGSYGYTF.

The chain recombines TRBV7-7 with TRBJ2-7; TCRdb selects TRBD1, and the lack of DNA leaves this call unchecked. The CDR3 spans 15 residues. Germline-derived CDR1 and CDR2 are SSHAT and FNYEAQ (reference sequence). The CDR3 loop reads CASSLGRGALHEQYF.

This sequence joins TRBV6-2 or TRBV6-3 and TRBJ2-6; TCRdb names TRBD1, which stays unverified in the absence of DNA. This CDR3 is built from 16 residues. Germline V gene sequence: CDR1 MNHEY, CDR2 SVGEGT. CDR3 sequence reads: CASRHPLFSGANVLTF.

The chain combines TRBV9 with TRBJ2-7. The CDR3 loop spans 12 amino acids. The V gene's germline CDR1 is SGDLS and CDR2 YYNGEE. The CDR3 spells CASSEGGDEQYF.

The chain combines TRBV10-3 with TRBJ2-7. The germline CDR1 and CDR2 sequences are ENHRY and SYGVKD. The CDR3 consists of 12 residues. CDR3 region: CAISEFGNEQYF.

The CDR3 sequence: CASHPTGRIYEQYF. The gene calls are TRBV27 and TRBJ2-7. The CDR3 totals 14 residues. The V gene's germline CDR1 is MNHEY and CDR2 SMNVEV (reference sequence).

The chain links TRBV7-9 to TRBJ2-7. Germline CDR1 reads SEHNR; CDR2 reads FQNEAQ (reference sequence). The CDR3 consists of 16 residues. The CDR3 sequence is CASSPDIVRSSYEQYF. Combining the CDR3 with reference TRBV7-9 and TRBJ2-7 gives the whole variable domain DTGVSQNPRHKITKRGQNVTFRCDPISEHNRLYWYRQTLGQGPEFLTYFQNEAQLEKSRLLSDRFSAERPKGSFSTLEIQRTEQGDSAMYLCASSPDIVRSSYEQYFGPGTRLTVT.

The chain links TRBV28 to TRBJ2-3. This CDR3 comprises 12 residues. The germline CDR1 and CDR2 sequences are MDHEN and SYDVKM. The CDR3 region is CASSFLSDTQYF.

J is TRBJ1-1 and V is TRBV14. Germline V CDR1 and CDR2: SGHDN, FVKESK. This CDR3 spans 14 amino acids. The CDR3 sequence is CASSQDAMNTEAFF.

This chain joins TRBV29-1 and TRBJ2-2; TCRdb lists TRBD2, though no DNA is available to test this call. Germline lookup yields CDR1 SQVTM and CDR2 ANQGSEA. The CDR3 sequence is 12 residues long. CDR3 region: CSVNRGSGELFF.

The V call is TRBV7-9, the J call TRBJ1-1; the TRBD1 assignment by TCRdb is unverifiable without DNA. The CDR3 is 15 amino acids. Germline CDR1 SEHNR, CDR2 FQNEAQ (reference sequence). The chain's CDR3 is CASSSTLDRVGEAFF.

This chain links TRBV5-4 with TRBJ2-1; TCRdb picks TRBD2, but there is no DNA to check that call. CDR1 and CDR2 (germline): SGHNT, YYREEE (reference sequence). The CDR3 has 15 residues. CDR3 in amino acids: CASAGGLAGGHEQFF.

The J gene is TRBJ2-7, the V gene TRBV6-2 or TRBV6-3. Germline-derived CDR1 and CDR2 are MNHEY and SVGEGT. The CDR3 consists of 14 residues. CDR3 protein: CASNPTGIPHEQYF.

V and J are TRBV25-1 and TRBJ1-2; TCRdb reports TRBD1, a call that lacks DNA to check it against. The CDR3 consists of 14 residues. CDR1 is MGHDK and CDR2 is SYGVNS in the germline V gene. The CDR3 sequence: CASSPLGAGDGYTF.

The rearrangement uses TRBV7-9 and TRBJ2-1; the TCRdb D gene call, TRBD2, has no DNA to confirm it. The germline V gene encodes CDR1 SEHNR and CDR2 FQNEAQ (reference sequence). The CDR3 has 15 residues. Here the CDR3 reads CASSDTSGENYEQFF.

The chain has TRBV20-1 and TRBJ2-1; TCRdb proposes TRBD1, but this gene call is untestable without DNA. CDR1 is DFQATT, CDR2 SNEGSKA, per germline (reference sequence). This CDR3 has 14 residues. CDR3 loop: CSAPVTGGWNEQFF.